Shown below are 3 T cell receptor beta chains from a single sample sequenced in a study of blood T cells in healthy people across ages. A sample-barcoded 5' primer and a J-beta primer mix were used in a second PCR of about 7 to 12 cycles. TCRdb analysed the 5' RACE reads with MiXCR anew, one entry per CDR3 protein. The sample has some 880,000 distinct CDR3 sequences; under 40% are singletons. Sequenced: blood. These receptors were obtained from a man younger than 30 in good health.

V usage is TRBV7-2 and J usage is TRBJ1-2, with TRBD1 matching 7 bases. Trimming took 3 bases from V and 4 from J; bases not matched to a gene: 23. The CDR3 runs 20 residues. The germline V gene encodes CDR1 SGHTA and CDR2 FQGNSA. The CDR3 DNA sequence: TGTGCCAGCAGCTTGGACGGGCGTTGGGGACAGCCAAATAACGTCTATGGCTACACCTTC. This gives the protein CASSLDGRWGQPNNVYGYTF.

The chain uses TRBV25-1 and TRBJ1-1; unclear D gene. V was pared by 2 bases and J by 3 bases, with 10 bases between. The CDR3 length is 14 residues. The germline CDR1 and CDR2 sequences are MGHDK and SYGVNS. The CDR3 sequence: CASSEVVSDTEAFF. CDR3 sequence (DNA): TGTGCCAGCAGTGAAGTAGTCTCGGACACTGAAGCTTTCTTT.

This clonotype was observed a few times. CDR3 coding DNA: TGCAGTGTGAGACCGGGGGCCACAGATACGCAGTATTTT. Translated: CSVRPGATDTQYF. This chain joins TRBV20-1 and TRBJ2-3; either TRBD1 or TRBD2 may fit D (6 bases each). The CDR3 has 13 residues. Germline CDR1 DFQATT, CDR2 SNEGSKA (reference sequence). V was pared by 7 bases and J by 2 bases, with 13 bases between.